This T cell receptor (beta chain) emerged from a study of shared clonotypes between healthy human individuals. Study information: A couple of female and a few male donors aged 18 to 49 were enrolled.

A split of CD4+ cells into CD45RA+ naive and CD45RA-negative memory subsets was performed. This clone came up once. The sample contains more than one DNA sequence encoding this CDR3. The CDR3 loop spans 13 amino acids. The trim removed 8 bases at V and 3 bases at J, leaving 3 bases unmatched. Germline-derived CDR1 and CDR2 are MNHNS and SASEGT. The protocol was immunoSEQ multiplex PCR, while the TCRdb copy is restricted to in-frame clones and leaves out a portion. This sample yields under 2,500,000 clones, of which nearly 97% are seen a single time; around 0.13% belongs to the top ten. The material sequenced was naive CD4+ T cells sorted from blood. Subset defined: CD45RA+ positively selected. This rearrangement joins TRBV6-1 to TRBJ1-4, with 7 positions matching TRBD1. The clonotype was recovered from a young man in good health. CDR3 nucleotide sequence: TGTGCCAGCTCAGGGGGAGCTAATGAAAAACTGTTTTTT. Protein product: CASSGGANEKLFF.